The clone carrying this T cell receptor (beta chain) was counted ten times or more. The sample originates from a study of T cells in Graves' hyperthyroidism and ophthalmopathy. TCR beta CDR3 regions were amplified from RNA. When the TCR CDR3 underwent first-round RT-PCR, the HTBI primer set was used. MiXCR, run by TCRdb on the multiplex PCR reads, gives a single entry per CDR3 protein. The sample has hundreds of thousands of distinct CDR3 sequences, over 12% seen once. Patients with ophthalmopathy all had a Clinical Activity Score of at least 3, a NOSPECS grade of at least 4 and duration under 3 months. For the diagnoses, clinical symptoms, serum thyroxine and TRAb, thyroid ultrasound and orbital computed tomography were used. PBMCs came from around 10 ml fresh peripheral blood. Sequenced: blood. This TCR was sampled from a man aged 18 to 30 with Graves' ophthalmopathy.

CDR3 protein: CASSPQGQGLNEKLFF. In nucleotides, the CDR3 is TGTGCCAGCAGCCCACAGGGACAGGGGCTAAATGAAAAACTGTTTTTT. This sequence joins TRBV3-1 and TRBJ1-4, with TRBD1 identical over 10 bases. Germline lookup yields CDR1 LGHDT and CDR2 YNNKEL (reference sequence). The ends lost 4 bases at V and 5 bases at J; junction bases unmatched: 7. This CDR3 spans 16 amino acids.